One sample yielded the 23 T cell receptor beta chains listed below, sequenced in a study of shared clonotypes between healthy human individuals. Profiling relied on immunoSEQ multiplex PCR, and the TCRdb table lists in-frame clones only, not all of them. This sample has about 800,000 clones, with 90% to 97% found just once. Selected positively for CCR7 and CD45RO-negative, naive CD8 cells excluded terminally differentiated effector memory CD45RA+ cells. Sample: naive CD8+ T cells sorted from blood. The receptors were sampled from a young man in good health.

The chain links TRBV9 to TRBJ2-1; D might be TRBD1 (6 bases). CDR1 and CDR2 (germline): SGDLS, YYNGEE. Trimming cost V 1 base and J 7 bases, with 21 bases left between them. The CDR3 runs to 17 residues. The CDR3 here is CASSVRGNVGWLNEQFF. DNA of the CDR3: TGTGCCAGCAGCGTAAGGGGGAATGTAGGGTGGTTGAATGAGCAGTTCTTC.

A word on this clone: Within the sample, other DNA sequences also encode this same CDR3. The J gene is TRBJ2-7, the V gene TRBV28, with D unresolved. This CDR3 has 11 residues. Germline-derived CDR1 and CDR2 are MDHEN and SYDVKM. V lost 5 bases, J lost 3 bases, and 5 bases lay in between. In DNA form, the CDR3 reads TGTGCCAGCAGTCCGGGCTACGAGCAGTACTTC. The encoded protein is CASSPGYEQYF.

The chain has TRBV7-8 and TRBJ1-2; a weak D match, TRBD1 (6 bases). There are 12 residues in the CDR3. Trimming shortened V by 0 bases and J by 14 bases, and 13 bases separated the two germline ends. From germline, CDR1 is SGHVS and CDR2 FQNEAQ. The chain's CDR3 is CASSLARRGETF. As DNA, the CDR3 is TGTGCCAGCAGCTTAGCGCGTAGGGGGGAGACCTTC.

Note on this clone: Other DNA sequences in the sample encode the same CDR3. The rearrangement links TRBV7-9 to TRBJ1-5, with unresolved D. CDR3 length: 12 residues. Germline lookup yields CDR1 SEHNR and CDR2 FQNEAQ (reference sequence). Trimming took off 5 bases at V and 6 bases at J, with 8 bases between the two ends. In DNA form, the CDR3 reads TGTGCCAGCAGCCCCCTCGGTCAGCCCCAGCATTTT. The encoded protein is CASSPLGQPQHF.

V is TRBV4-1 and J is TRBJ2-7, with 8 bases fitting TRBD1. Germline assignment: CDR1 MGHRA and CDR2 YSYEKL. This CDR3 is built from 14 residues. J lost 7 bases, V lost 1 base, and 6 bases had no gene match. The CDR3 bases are TGCGCCAGCAGCCAAGGGACAGGGCGTACGGAGCAGTACTTC. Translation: CASSQGTGRTEQYF.

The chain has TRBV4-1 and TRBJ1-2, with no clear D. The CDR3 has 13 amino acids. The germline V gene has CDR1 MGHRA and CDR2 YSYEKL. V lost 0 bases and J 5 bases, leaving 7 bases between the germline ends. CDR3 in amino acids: CASSQDLTYGYTF. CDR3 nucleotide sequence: TGCGCCAGCAGCCAAGATCTAACGTATGGCTACACCTTC.

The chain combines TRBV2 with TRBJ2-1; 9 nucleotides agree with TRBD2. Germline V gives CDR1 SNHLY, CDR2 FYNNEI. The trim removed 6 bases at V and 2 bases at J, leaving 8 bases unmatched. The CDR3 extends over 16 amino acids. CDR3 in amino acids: CASSESGLAPYNEQFF. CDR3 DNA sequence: TGTGCCAGCAGCGAAAGTGGACTAGCGCCCTACAATGAGCAGTTCTTC.

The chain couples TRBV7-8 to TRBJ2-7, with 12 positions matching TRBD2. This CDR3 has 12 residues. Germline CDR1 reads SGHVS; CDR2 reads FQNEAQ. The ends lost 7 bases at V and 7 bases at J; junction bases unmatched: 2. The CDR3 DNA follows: TGTGCCAGCAAACTAGCGGGAGGTGAGCAGTACTTC. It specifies CASKLAGGEQYF. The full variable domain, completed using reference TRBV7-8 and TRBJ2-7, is GAGVSQSPRYKVAKRGQDVALRCDPISGHVSLFWYQQALGQGPEFLTYFQNEAQLDKSGLPSDRFFAERPEGSVSTLKIQRTQQEDSAVYLCASKLAGGEQYFGPGTRLTVT.

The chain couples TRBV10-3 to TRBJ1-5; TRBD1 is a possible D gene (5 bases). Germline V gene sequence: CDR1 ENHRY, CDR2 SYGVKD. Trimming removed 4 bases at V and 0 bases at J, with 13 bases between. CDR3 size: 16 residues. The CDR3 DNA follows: TGTGCCATCAGTGCTGGAGGGGTTAATAGCAATCAGCCCCAGCATTTT. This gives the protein CAISAGGVNSNQPQHF.

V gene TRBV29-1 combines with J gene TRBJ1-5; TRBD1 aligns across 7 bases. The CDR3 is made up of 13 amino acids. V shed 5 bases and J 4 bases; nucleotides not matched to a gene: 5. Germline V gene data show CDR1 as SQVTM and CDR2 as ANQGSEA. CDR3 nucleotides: TGCAGCGTTAGAGGGACAGAAAATCAGCCCCAGCATTTT. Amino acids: CSVRGTENQPQHF.

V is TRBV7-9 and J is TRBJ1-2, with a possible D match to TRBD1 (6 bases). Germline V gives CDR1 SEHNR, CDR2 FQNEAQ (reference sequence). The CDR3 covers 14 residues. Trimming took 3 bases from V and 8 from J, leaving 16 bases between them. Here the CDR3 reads CASSFAGAMGGYTF. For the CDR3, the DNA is TGTGCCAGCAGCTTTGCAGGGGCCATGGGAGGCTACACCTTC. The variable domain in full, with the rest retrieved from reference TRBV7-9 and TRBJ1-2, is DTGVSQNPRHKITKRGQNVTFRCDPISEHNRLYWYRQTLGQGPEFLTYFQNEAQLEKSRLLSDRFSAERPKGSFSTLEIQRTEQGDSAMYLCASSFAGAMGGYTFGSGTRLTVV.

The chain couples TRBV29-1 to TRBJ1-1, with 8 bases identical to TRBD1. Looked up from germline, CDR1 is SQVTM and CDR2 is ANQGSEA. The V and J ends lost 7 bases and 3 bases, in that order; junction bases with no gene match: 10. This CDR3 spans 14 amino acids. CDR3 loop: CSDRTGSWDTEAFF. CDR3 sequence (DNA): TGCAGCGATCGGACAGGGTCATGGGACACTGAAGCTTTCTTT.

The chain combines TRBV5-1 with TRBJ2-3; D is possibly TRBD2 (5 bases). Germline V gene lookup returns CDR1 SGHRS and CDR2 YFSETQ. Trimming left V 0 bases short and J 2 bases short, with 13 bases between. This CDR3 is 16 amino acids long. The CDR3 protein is CASSLDVRRFTDTQYF. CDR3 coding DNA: TGCGCCAGCAGCTTGGATGTCAGGAGGTTCACAGATACGCAGTATTTT.

As DNA, the CDR3 is TGCGCCAGCAGAGAGTTACCGGGACAGCTTAACTATGGCTACACCTTC. It specifies CASRELPGQLNYGYTF. The chain uses TRBV5-1 and TRBJ1-2, with 7 bases aligning to TRBD1. The CDR3 is 16 amino acids. Germline V gene lookup returns CDR1 SGHRS and CDR2 YFSETQ. Trimming took 5 bases from V and 1 from J; bases not matched to a gene: 11.

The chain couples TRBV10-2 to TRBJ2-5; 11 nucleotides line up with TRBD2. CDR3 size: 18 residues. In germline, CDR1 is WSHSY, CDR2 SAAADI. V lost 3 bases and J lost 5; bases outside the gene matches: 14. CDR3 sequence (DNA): TGCGCCAGCAGTGATTTGAGAACTAGCGGGAGACTCCGGGAGACCCAGTACTTC. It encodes CASSDLRTSGRLRETQYF.

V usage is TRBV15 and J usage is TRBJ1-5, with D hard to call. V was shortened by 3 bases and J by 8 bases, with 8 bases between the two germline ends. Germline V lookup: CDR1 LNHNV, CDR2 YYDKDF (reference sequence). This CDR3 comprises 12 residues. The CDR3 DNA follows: TGTGCCACCAGCAGCGAACCCAAGCCCCAGCATTTT. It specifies CATSSEPKPQHF.

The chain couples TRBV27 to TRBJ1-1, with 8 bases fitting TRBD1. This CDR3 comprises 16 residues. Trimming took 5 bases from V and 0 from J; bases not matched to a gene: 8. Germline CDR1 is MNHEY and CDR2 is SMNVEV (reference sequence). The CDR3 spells CASSPPGQGLNTEAFF. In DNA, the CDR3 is TGTGCCAGCAGTCCCCCCGGACAGGGACTGAACACTGAAGCTTTCTTT.

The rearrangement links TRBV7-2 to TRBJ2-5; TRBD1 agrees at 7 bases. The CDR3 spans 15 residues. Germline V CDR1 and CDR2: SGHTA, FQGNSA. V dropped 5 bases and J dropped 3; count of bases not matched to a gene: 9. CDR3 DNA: TGTGCCAGCAGCCTAAACAGGGGCCGGAAAGAGACCCAGTACTTC. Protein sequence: CASSLNRGRKETQYF.

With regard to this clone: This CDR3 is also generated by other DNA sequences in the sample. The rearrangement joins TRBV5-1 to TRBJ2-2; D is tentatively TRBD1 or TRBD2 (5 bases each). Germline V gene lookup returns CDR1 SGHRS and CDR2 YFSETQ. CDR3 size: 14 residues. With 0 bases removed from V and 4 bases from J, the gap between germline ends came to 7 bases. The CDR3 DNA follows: TGCGCCAGCAGCTTGGACGGGGCCACCGGGGAGCTGTTTTTT. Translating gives CASSLDGATGELFF.

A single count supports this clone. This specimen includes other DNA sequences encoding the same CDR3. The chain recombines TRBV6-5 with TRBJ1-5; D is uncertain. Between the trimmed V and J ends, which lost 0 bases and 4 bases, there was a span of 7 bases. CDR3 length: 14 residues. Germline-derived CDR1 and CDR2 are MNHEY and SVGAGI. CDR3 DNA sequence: TGTGCCAGCAGTTACTCGAACAGAAATCAGCCCCAGCATTTT. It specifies CASSYSNRNQPQHF.

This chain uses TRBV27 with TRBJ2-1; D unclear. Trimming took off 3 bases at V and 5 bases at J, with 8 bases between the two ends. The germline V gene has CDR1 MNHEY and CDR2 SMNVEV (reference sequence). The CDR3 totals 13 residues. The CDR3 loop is CASSFSTNNEQFF. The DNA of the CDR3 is TGTGCCAGCAGTTTCTCTACGAACAATGAGCAGTTCTTC.

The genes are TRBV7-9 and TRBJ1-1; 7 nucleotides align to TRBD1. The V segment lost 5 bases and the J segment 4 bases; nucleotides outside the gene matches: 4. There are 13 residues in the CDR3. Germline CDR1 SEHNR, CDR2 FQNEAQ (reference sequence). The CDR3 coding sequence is TGTGCCAGCAGCCTACAGGGGATCACTGAAGCTTTCTTT. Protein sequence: CASSLQGITEAFF. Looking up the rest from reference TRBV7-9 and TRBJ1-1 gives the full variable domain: DTGVSQNPRHKITKRGQNVTFRCDPISEHNRLYWYRQTLGQGPEFLTYFQNEAQLEKSRLLSDRFSAERPKGSFSTLEIQRTEQGDSAMYLCASSLQGITEAFFGQGTRLTVV.

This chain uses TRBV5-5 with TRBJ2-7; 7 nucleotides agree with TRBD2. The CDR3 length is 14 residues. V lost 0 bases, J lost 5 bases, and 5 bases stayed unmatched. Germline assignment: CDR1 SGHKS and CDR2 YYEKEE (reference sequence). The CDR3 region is CASSLGSGTHEQYF. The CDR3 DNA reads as TGTGCCAGCAGCTTGGGAAGCGGGACCCACGAGCAGTACTTC.